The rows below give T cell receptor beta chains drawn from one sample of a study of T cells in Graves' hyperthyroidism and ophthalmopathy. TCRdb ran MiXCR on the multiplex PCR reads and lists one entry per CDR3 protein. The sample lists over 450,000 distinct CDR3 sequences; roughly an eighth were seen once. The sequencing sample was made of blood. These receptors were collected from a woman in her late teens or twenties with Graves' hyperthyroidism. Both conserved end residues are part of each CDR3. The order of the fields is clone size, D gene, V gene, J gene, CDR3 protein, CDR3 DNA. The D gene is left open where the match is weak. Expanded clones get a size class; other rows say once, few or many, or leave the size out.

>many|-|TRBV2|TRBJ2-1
CASRGRNNEQFF
TGTGCCAGCAGGGGACGGAACAATGAGCAGTTCTTC
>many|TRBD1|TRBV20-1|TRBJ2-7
CSASRTGRYEQYF
TGCAGTGCTAGCCGGACAGGGAGGTACGAGCAGTACTTC
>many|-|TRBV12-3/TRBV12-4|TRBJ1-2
CASSFRQTLDGYTF
TGTGCCAGCAGTTTTAGGCAGACCCTCGATGGCTACACCTTC
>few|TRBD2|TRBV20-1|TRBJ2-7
CSARDSGTSGSTYEQYF
TGCAGTGCTAGAGATTCCGGGACTAGCGGGAGTACCTACGAGCAGTACTTC
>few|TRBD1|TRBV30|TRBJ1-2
CAWSTNRQGSGYTF
TGTGCCTGGAGTACGAACCGACAGGGAAGTGGCTACACCTTC
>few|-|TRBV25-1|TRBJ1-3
CASSESQLSGNTIYF
TGTGCCAGCAGTGAATCGCAGCTCTCTGGAAACACCATATATTTT
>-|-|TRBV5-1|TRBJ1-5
CASSLGEIHQPQHF
TGCGCCAGCAGCTTGGGGGAGATTCATCAGCCCCAGCATTTT
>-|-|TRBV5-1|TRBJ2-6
CASSLEGAHGANVLTF
TGCGCCAGCAGCTTGGAAGGGGCGCATGGGGCCAACGTCCTGACTTTC
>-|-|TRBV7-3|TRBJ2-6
CASSPGLRSGANVLTF
TGTGCCAGCAGCCCCGGACTGCGCTCTGGGGCCAACGTCCTGACTTTC
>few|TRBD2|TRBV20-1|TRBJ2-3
CSAREGRASTDTQYF
TGCAGTGCTAGAGAGGGGAGGGCTAGCACAGATACGCAGTATTTT
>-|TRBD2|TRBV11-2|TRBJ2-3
CASSLDPSASGSDTQYF
TGTGCCAGCAGCTTAGATCCCTCGGCTAGCGGGAGTGATACGCAGTATTTT
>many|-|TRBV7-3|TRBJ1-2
CASSLGFNYGYTF
TGTGCCAGCAGCTTAGGATTTAACTATGGCTACACCTTC
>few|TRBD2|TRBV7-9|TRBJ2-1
CASSLAGLAGADEQFF
TGTGCCAGCAGCTTAGCTGGGCTAGCGGGAGCGGATGAGCAGTTCTTC
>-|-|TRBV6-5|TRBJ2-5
CASSYSNLGTQYF
TGTGCCAGCAGCTATTCGAATTTGGGGACCCAGTACTTC
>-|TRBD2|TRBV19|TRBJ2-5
CASSLAGAETQYF
TGTGCCAGTAGTCTAGCGGGAGCGGAGACCCAGTACTTC
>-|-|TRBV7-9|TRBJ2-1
CASSLVRRVNDEQFF
TGTGCCAGCAGCTTAGTGAGGAGGGTAAATGATGAGCAGTTCTTC
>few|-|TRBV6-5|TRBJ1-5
CASSYGGGGDGNQPQHF
TGTGCCAGCAGTTACGGGGGGGGAGGTGATGGCAATCAGCCCCAGCATTTT
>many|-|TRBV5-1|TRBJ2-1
CASSPTRAGHNEQFF
TGCGCCAGCAGCCCCACCCGGGCAGGACACAATGAGCAGTTCTTC
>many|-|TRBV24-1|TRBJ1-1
CATSDPGASETEAFF
TGTGCCACCAGTGATCCCGGGGCCTCGGAGACTGAAGCTTTCTTT
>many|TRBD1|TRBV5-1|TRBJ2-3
CASTNDRGADTQYF
TGCGCCAGCACCAACGACAGGGGCGCAGATACGCAGTATTTT
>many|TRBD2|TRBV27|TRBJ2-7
CASSPLSGTSFLAYEQYF
TGTGCCAGCAGCCCCCTGAGCGGGACCTCTTTTCTCGCCTACGAGCAGTACTTC
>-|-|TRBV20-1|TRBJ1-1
CSAREVKGTPYTEAFF
TGCAGTGCTAGAGAAGTGAAGGGGACCCCCTACACTGAAGCTTTCTTT
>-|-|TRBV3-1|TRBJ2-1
CASSRVEYNEQFF
TGTGCCAGCAGCCGAGTCGAGTACAATGAGCAGTTCTTC
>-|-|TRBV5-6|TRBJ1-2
CASSPVNDYGYTF
TGTGCCAGCAGCCCAGTTAACGACTATGGCTACACCTTC
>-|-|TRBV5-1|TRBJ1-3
CASSLGPLEASSGNTIYF
TGCGCCAGCAGCTTGGGGCCCCTTGAGGCCTCCTCTGGAAACACCATATATTTT
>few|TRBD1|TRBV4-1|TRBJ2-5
CASSQDRDRGVGETQYF
TGCGCCAGCAGCCAAGATCGCGACAGGGGGGTCGGGGAGACCCAGTACTTC
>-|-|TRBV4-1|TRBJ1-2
CASSWSLGWAGYTF
TGCGCCAGCAGCTGGTCGTTGGGATGGGCTGGCTACACCTTC
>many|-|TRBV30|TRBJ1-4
CAFGLGEKLFF
TGTGCCTTTGGACTGGGCGAAAAACTGTTTTTT
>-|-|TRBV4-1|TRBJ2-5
CASSREWETQYF
TGCGCCAGCTCCAGGGAATGGGAGACCCAGTACTTC
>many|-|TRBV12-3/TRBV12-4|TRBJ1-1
CASSFMLDTEAFF
TGTGCCAGCAGTTTTATGTTGGACACTGAAGCTTTCTTT
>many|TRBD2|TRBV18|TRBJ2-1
CASLTGTSGTDSSYNEQFF
TGTGCCAGTTTAACCGGGACTAGCGGGACCGACAGCTCCTACAATGAGCAGTTCTTC
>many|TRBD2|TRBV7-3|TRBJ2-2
CASSLMMGGDTGELFF
TGTGCCAGCAGCTTAATGATGGGAGGGGACACCGGGGAGCTGTTTTTT
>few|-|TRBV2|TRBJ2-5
CASSREVETQYF
TGTGCCAGCAGCAGGGAAGTTGAGACCCAGTACTTC
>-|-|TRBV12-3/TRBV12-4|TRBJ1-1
CASSPRPEGENTEAFF
TGTGCCAGCAGTCCCCGTCCCGAGGGGGAAAACACTGAAGCTTTCTTT
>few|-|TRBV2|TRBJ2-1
CASGLGKLYNEQFF
TGTGCCAGCGGTTTAGGCAAACTCTACAATGAGCAGTTCTTC
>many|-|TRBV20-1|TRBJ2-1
CSASGRTSYNEQFF
TGCAGTGCTAGCGGGAGAACATCCTACAATGAGCAGTTCTTC
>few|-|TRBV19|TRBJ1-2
CASTGAPPDYGYTF
TGTGCCAGTACCGGGGCCCCGCCGGACTATGGCTATACCTTC
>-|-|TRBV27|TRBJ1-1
CASTGLQGSNTEAFF
TGTGCCAGTACCGGCTTACAGGGCTCGAACACTGAAGCTTTCTTT
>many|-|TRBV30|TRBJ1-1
CACRLPSWNTEAFF
TGTGCCTGCCGACTCCCCTCGTGGAACACTGAAGCTTTCTTT
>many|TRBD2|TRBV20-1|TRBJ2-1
CSARGVAGGPDNEQFF
TGCAGTGCTAGAGGGGTGGCGGGAGGGCCTGACAATGAGCAGTTCTTC
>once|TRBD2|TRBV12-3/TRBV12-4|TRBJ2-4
CASSGSGRGLNIQYF
TGTGCCAGCAGTGGTAGCGGGAGGGGGTTGAACATTCAGTACTTC
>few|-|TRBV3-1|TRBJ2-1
CASSSQIGVVLFF
TGTGCCAGCAGCTCCCAGATTGGCGTCGTACTGTTCTTC
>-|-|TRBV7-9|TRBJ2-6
CASSPPWGRKANVLTF
TGTGCCAGCAGCCCTCCGTGGGGGCGGAAGGCCAACGTCCTGACTTTC
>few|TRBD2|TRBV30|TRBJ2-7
CARGGAYEQYF
TGTGCCCGGGGGGGGGCCTACGAGCAGTACTTC